The clone carrying this T cell receptor beta chain was recorded a few times. This entry is derived from a study of response to subunit inactivated influenza vaccine. Using its own MiXCR run on the RT-PCR reads, TCRdb lists one record per CDR3 protein. The data contain 500,000 to 600,000 distinct CDR3 sequences, about 11% of them singletons. These data also featured in a second study, about T cells expressing NK-cell markers. That source adds: The cDNA for TCR beta came from 5'RACE template switching with UMIs.

The sample in question was PBMCs from blood, obtained on the day of vaccination. The clonotype originates from a man aged 45-65 years who received an inactivated influenza vaccine.

The CDR3 DNA sequence: TGTGCCAGCAGCCCCTGGGACAGGAGCTCCTACAATGAGCAGTTCTTC. It codes for CASSPWDRSSYNEQFF. This sequence joins TRBV7-9 and TRBJ2-1, with TRBD1 matching over 8 bases. The V segment lost 5 bases and the J segment 0 bases; nucleotides outside the gene matches: 6. CDR1 is SEHNR and CDR2 is FQNEAQ in the germline V gene (reference sequence). The CDR3 length is 16 residues.